Following are 8 T cell receptor beta chains from one sample sequenced in a study of identical twins. TCRdb passed the 5' RACE reads through MiXCR, listing each CDR3 protein once. Seen here are about 730,000 distinct CDR3 sequences, about 20% observed once, and the top ten hold around 4.4%. This sample was also put to use in a study of T cells expressing NK-cell markers.

Sequenced input: PBMCs. The receptors were sampled from a woman between 18 and 29 years old in good health.

This chain uses TRBV20-1 with TRBJ1-1; a possible D gene is TRBD1 (6 bases). Germline-derived CDR1 and CDR2 are DFQATT and SNEGSKA (reference sequence). The CDR3 length is 12 residues. Trimming removed 5 bases from V and 5 bases from J, with 12 bases in between. Written as DNA, the CDR3 is TGCAGTGCTGGGGGGGGCGGGACTGAAGCTTTCTTT. Its protein product is CSAGGGGTEAFF.

This clonotype was found many times. The V call is TRBV29-1, the J call TRBJ2-7; weak D call: TRBD1 (5 bases). Trimming shortened V by 4 bases and J by 3 bases, and 13 bases separated the two germline ends. This CDR3 has 13 residues. Germline CDR1 reads SQVTM; CDR2 reads ANQGSEA. The CDR3 region is CSVGSSGFYEQYF. The CDR3 region has the DNA TGCAGCGTTGGATCCTCAGGGTTCTACGAGCAGTACTTC.

The rearrangement uses TRBV5-5 and TRBJ1-4; no clear D. The ends were cut back, 0 bases at V and 4 bases at J, with 7 bases in the middle. CDR1 and CDR2 from the germline V gene are SGHKS and YYEKEE (reference sequence). The CDR3 runs to 14 residues. The CDR3 coding sequence is TGTGCCAGCAGCTTGGGGGAAAATAATGAAAAACTGTTTTTT. Residues: CASSLGENNEKLFF.

The V and J genes are TRBV7-2 and TRBJ2-2, with D perhaps TRBD1 or TRBD2 (5 bases each). Germline V gene sequence: CDR1 SGHTA, CDR2 FQGNSA. With 5 bases removed from V and 3 bases from J, the gap between germline ends came to 10 bases. This CDR3 has 14 amino acids. The chain's CDR3 is CASSPGTHTGELFF. CDR3 sequence (DNA): TGTGCCAGCAGCCCCGGGACCCACACCGGGGAGCTGTTTTTT.

The gene calls are TRBV5-5 and TRBJ1-1; D gene ambiguous. Trimming took off 4 bases at V and 3 bases at J, with 10 bases between the two ends. The CDR3 sequence is 13 residues long. Germline lookup yields CDR1 SGHKS and CDR2 YYEKEE (reference sequence). CDR3 bases: TGTGCCAGCAGCATCGACCTGGACACTGAAGCTTTCTTT. Translation gives CASSIDLDTEAFF.

This sequence joins TRBV30 and TRBJ2-2; D gene ambiguous. CDR3 length equals 12 residues. Trimming cost V 0 bases and J 6 bases, with 5 bases left between them. Germline CDR1 and CDR2: GTSNPN and SVGIG (reference sequence). DNA of the CDR3: TGTGCCTGGAGTGTTGGCCCCGGGGAGCTGTTTTTT. Protein product: CAWSVGPGELFF.

This rearrangement joins TRBV6-5 to TRBJ1-4, with a possible D match to TRBD1 (5 bases). The CDR3 extends over 14 amino acids. Germline V lookup: CDR1 MNHEY, CDR2 SVGAGI. V was pared by 2 bases and J by 7 bases, with 11 bases between. The CDR3 nucleotides are TGTGCCAGCAGTTACCCCCAGGGCAGTGAAAAACTGTTTTTT. Encoded protein: CASSYPQGSEKLFF.

This CDR3 reads CSAQDRAGGPLHF. The CDR3 nucleotides read TGCAGTGCGCAGGACAGGGCCGGGGGCCCCCTCCACTTT. The chain joins TRBV20-1 to TRBJ1-6; TRBD1 agrees at 8 bases. The V gene end was trimmed by 6 bases and the J gene end by 13 bases; junction bases not matched to a gene: 11. The CDR3 extends over 13 amino acids. Germline V gene lookup returns CDR1 DFQATT and CDR2 SNEGSKA (reference sequence).